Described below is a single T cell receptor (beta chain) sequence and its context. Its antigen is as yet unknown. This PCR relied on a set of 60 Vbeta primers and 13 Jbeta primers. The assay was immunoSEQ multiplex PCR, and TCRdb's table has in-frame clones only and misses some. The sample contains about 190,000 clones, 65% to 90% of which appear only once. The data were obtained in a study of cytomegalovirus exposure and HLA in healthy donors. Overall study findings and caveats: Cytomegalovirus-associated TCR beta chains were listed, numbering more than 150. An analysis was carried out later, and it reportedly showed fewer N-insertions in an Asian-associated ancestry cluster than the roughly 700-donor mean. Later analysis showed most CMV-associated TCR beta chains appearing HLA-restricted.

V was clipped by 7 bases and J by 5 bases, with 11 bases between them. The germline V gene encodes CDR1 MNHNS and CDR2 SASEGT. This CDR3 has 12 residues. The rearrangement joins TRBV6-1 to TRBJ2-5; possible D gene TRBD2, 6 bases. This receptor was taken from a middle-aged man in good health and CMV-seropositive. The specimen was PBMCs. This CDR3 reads CASTPSGETQYF. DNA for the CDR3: TGTGCCAGCACCCCAAGCGGGGAGACCCAGTACTTC.